One sample yielded the 2 T cell receptor beta chains listed below, sequenced in a study of immune evolution from preneoplasia to lung adenocarcinoma. Using immunoSEQ multiplex PCR, the repertoire was profiled, and TCRdb retains in-frame clones only, with some absent. Among more than 25,000 clones listed, about 74% were seen once. The sequenced material came from FFPE invasive lung adenocarcinoma tissue. These receptors came from a person in their 60s with invasive lung adenocarcinoma. Some clones in this sample may be carry-over from other donors' samples.

With respect to this clone: The germline gene is not matched at one end of the junction; a read error may be the cause. This same CDR3 is encoded by further DNA sequences in the sample. This chain joins TRBV27 and TRBJ2-7; D perhaps matches TRBD1 (6 bases). CDR1 MNHEY and CDR2 SMNVEV come from the germline V gene (reference sequence). The CDR3 is made up of 17 amino acids. CDR3 sequence: CASSFSRTGTWGYEQYF. CDR3 DNA: TGTGCCAGTAGTTTTAGTCGAACAGGGACCTGGGGCTACGAGCAGTACTTC.

This clone was found a few times. CDR3 amino acids: CASSLQDRRLWGYTF. The CDR3, as DNA: TGTGCCAGCAGCTTGCAAGACAGGAGGCTCTGGGGCTACACCTTC. The chain joins TRBV5-4 to TRBJ1-2; weak D call: TRBD1 (6 bases). Germline V gene data show CDR1 as SGHNT and CDR2 as YYREEE (reference sequence). The CDR3 has 15 amino acids. V lost 1 base and J lost 8, with 18 bases in between. Filled out from reference TRBV5-4 and TRBJ1-2, the complete variable domain reads ETGVTQSPTHLIKTRGQQVTLRCSSQSGHNTVSWYQQALGQGPQFIFQYYREEENGRGNFPPRFSGLQFPNYSSELNVNALELDDSALYLCASSLQDRRLWGYTFGSGTRLTVV.